Shown below are 6 T cell receptor beta chains from a single sample sequenced in a study of cytomegalovirus exposure and HLA in healthy donors. TCRdb's copy holds only in-frame clones and misses some; the assay was immunoSEQ multiplex PCR. Here the sample spans 140,000 or so clones, approximately 93% being singletons. Sequenced sample: PBMCs. These receptors came from a man aged 18-30 years in good health and CMV-seronegative.

The genes are TRBV10-2 and TRBJ2-7; 7 nucleotides match TRBD2. With 7 bases clipped from V and 0 bases from J, the junction kept 6 bases outside the gene matches. This CDR3 spans 14 amino acids. Germline V gene lookup returns CDR1 WSHSY and CDR2 SAAADI. The CDR3 sequence: CASNEAGSSYEQYV. The CDR3 DNA reads as TGCGCCAGCAACGAAGCGGGAAGCTCCTACGAGCAGTACGTC.

The chain joins TRBV5-1 to TRBJ2-7; 9 bases are a match to TRBD1. After removal of 4 bases from V and 2 bases from J, the junction contained 4 bases not matched to a gene. This CDR3 region has 14 residues. Germline CDR1 SGHRS, CDR2 YFSETQ. CDR3 in DNA: TGCGCCAGCAGCAACCGGGACAGGGCCTACGAGCAGTACTTC. Its translation: CASSNRDRAYEQYF.

The chain employs TRBV11-2 and TRBJ2-2, with a weak D call TRBD2 (6 bases). V shed 5 bases and J shed 7 bases, with 17 bases lying between them. Germline V gene sequence: CDR1 SGHAT, CDR2 FQNNGV. The CDR3 has 15 residues. The CDR3 sequence: CASSPRLDRGGELFF. CDR3 sequence (DNA): TGTGCCAGCAGCCCCCGACTAGATCGAGGCGGGGAGCTGTTTTTT.

The rearrangement joins TRBV14 to TRBJ1-2; 9 bases fit TRBD1. This CDR3 is 14 amino acids long. CDR1 is SGHDN, CDR2 FVKESK, per germline. With 1 base clipped from V and 10 bases from J, the junction kept 7 bases outside the gene matches. The CDR3 nucleotides read TGTGCCAGCAGCCAAGGAGGGACAGGGTTAACCTACACCTTC. Its protein product is CASSQGGTGLTYTF.

The chain links TRBV11-2 to TRBJ2-2; D is unresolved. CDR1 SGHAT and CDR2 FQNNGV come from the germline V gene. The ends were cut back, 0 bases at V and 3 bases at J, with 5 bases in the middle. The CDR3 is 14 residues long. The CDR3 region has the DNA TGTGCCAGCAGCTTAGATCGCGACACCGGGGAGCTGTTTTTT. Translation gives CASSLDRDTGELFF.

CDR3 DNA sequence: TGTGCCAGCAGCGTAGCCCCCGGGATAGGTGAAGCTTTCTTT. Encoded protein: CASSVAPGIGEAFF. V and J are TRBV9 and TRBJ1-1; D gene unclear. Between the trimmed V and J ends, which lost 0 bases and 7 bases, there was a span of 13 bases. The CDR3 spans 14 residues. From germline, CDR1 is SGDLS and CDR2 YYNGEE.